The 19 T cell receptor beta chains reported below all come from one sample, sequenced in a study of PD-L1 blockade in urothelial cancer (dated by TCRdb to the late 2010s). The receptor library was made with the immunoSEQ multiplex PCR assay. TCRdb took this table from immuneACCESS and kept in-frame rearrangements with V and J called. Such tables lack part of the clones; where checked against another copy, unresolved V genes explain under half of the gap, and the rest is unexplained. The sample table lists 55,000 to 80,000 clones, about 90% of them with a count of one. The ten most abundant clones make up more than 12% of the sample. The time point label of this sample denotes: pretreatment peripheral blood. Source: PBMCs, taken around atezolizumab (anti-PD-L1) treatment. All receptors derive from a man in his fifties or sixties with urothelial cancer.

The CDR3 protein is CASSTGDSGNTIYF. In DNA form, the CDR3 reads TGTGCCAGCAGTACAGGAGACTCTGGAAACACCATATATTTT. The rearrangement links TRBV6-6 to TRBJ1-3; tentatively, D is TRBD1 (5 bases). This CDR3 is built from 14 residues. Trimming stripped 5 bases from V and 0 bases from J, with 8 bases between. Looked up from germline, CDR1 is MNHNY and CDR2 is SVGAGI (reference sequence).

The chain combines TRBV5-8 with TRBJ2-5; tentative D call: TRBD1 (6 bases). CDR1 is SGHTS and CDR2 is YDEGEE in the germline V gene. CDR3 length equals 15 residues. V was trimmed by 4 bases and J by 0 bases, leaving 13 bases between them. In nucleotides, the CDR3 is TGTGCCAGCAGCCGGATCGGACAGTACCAAGAGACCCAGTACTTC. It encodes CASSRIGQYQETQYF. The full variable domain, completed using reference TRBV5-8 and TRBJ2-5, is EAGVTQSPTHLIKTRGQQATLRCSPISGHTSVYWYQQALGLGLQFLLWYDEGEERNRGNFPPRFSGRQFPNYSSELNVNALELEDSALYLCASSRIGQYQETQYFGPGTRLLVL.

The chain carries TRBV7-3 and TRBJ2-7; the D gene is possibly TRBD1 (6 bases). V lost 5 bases to trimming and J lost 2 bases, with 19 bases between them. Per germline, CDR1 SGHTA and CDR2 FQGTGA. This CDR3 contains 16 residues. The CDR3 bases are TGTGCCAGCAGCCCTTCCGGGACATTTGGACCCTACGAGCAGTACTTC. It encodes CASSPSGTFGPYEQYF.

The chain employs TRBV10-3 and TRBJ2-3; D gene ambiguous. V shed 4 bases and J shed 5 bases, with 7 bases lying between them. Germline lookup yields CDR1 ENHRY and CDR2 SYGVKD. This CDR3 comprises 12 residues. The CDR3 loop reads CAISAPGDTQYF. The CDR3 DNA reads TGTGCCATCAGTGCTCCGGGAGATACGCAGTATTTT.

This chain joins TRBV5-1 and TRBJ2-3, with D possibly matching TRBD2 (5 bases). Germline V gene sequence: CDR1 SGHRS, CDR2 YFSETQ. The V end was cut by 3 bases, the J end by 4 bases, with 12 bases between. There are 14 residues in the CDR3. Written as DNA, the CDR3 is TGCGCCAGCAGCTCCTCACGAGGGCCAGATACGCAGTATTTT. It codes for CASSSSRGPDTQYF.

This chain uses TRBV19 with TRBJ1-5; TRBD1 might be the D (5 bases). Germline-derived CDR1 and CDR2 are LNHDA and SQIVND (reference sequence). The CDR3 loop spans 15 amino acids. V was shortened by 3 bases and J by 4 bases, with 13 bases between the two germline ends. The CDR3 DNA is TGTGCCAGTAGTATCGGGGGTTTCTTAAATCAGCCCCAGCATTTT. Its translation: CASSIGGFLNQPQHF. The variable domain in full, completed from reference TRBV19 and TRBJ1-5, reads DGGITQSPKYLFRKEGQNVTLSCEQNLNHDAMYWYRQDPGQGLRLIYYSQIVNDFQKGDIAEGYSVSREKKESFPLTVTSAQKNPTAFYLCASSIGGFLNQPQHFGDGTRLSIL.

The V call is TRBV5-6, the J call TRBJ2-1, with a weak D call TRBD2 (6 bases). The CDR3 spans 13 residues. V lost 2 bases and J 8 bases, leaving 11 bases between the germline ends. CDR1 is SGHDT and CDR2 is YYEEEE in the germline V gene. CDR3 sequence: CASSLTSRYEQFF. The CDR3 region has the DNA TGTGCCAGCAGCTTAACTAGCAGGTATGAGCAGTTCTTC.

The J gene is TRBJ2-1, the V gene TRBV18; D ambiguous. The CDR3 extends over 15 amino acids. V lost 3 bases, J lost 3 bases, and 12 bases lay in between. Germline V lookup: CDR1 KGHSH, CDR2 LQKENI. The CDR3 loop is CASSPLPRSYNEQFF. CDR3 nucleotides: TGTGCCAGCTCACCGCTCCCCCGGAGCTACAATGAGCAGTTCTTC.

The chain employs TRBV5-8 and TRBJ2-2; TRBD1 matches at 12 bases. Germline V CDR1 and CDR2: SGHTS, YDEGEE. V lost 5 bases, J lost 4 bases, and 12 bases stayed unmatched. This CDR3 has 18 residues. The CDR3 spells CASSPSGTGGAGTGELFF. For the CDR3, the DNA is TGTGCCAGCAGTCCCTCCGGGACAGGGGGCGCGGGCACCGGGGAGCTGTTTTTT.

The chain combines TRBV18 with TRBJ1-2, with TRBD1 identical over 10 bases. V lost 3 bases, J lost 4 bases, and 5 bases stayed unmatched. Germline V CDR1 and CDR2: KGHSH, LQKENI. The CDR3 sequence is 15 residues long. CDR3 amino acids: CASSPRTGGSYGYTF. The CDR3 DNA follows: TGTGCCAGCTCACCTAGGACAGGGGGGAGCTATGGCTACACCTTC.

The V and J genes are TRBV11-2 and TRBJ2-2; D is perhaps TRBD2 (6 bases). Germline-derived CDR1 and CDR2 are SGHAT and FQNNGV. V shed 7 bases and J shed 4 bases, with 22 bases lying between them. This CDR3 spans 17 amino acids. DNA of the CDR3: TGTGCCAGCACAGGGAGGTTAAGCGATTGGAGCACCGGGGAGCTGTTTTTT. This translates into CASTGRLSDWSTGELFF.

The chain combines TRBV4-1 with TRBJ1-4; D not certain. Germline V gene lookup returns CDR1 MGHRA and CDR2 YSYEKL. The V gene lost 1 base and the J gene lost 5 bases, with 11 bases spanning the gap. CDR3 length equals 15 residues. This CDR3 reads CASSQVGGLNEKLFF. Written as DNA, the CDR3 is TGCGCCAGCAGCCAAGTTGGCGGATTAAATGAAAAACTGTTTTTT.

The chain couples TRBV5-8 to TRBJ2-6; the D gene is possibly TRBD1 (5 bases). The CDR3 is made up of 15 amino acids. Germline values: CDR1 SGHTS, CDR2 YDEGEE. With 5 bases removed from V and 0 bases from J, the gap between germline ends came to 9 bases. CDR3 protein: CASRGPDSGANVLTF. CDR3 DNA: TGTGCCAGCAGGGGGCCCGACTCTGGGGCCAACGTCCTGACTTTC.

V is TRBV4-2 and J is TRBJ2-3; 8 nucleotides line up with TRBD2. Germline CDR1 reads LGHNA; CDR2 reads YNFKEQ. The CDR3 extends over 15 amino acids. Losses at the gene ends were 8 bases for V and 0 bases for J; bases not matched to a gene: 7. The CDR3 DNA sequence: TGTGCCAGCGGGGATAGCGGGGTTAGCACAGATACGCAGTATTTT. This sequence encodes CASGDSGVSTDTQYF.

The chain is built from TRBV7-2 and TRBJ1-1; 8 bases line up with TRBD1. Per germline, CDR1 SGHTA and CDR2 FQGNSA. V lost 5 bases and J lost 5; bases outside the gene matches: 10. This CDR3 has 15 residues. The CDR3 reads CASSTRQGRGTEAFF. The CDR3 DNA reads TGTGCCAGCAGCACCCGACAGGGGCGAGGGACTGAAGCTTTCTTT. Using reference TRBV7-2 and TRBJ1-1 for the parts outside the CDR3, the full variable domain is GAGVSQSPSNKVTEKGKDVELRCDPISGHTALYWYRQSLGQGLEFLIYFQGNSAPDKSGLPSDRFSAERTGGSVSTLTIQRTQQEDSAVYLCASSTRQGRGTEAFFGQGTRLTVV.

V gene TRBV12-5 combines with J gene TRBJ2-5; TRBD1 aligns across 8 bases. V lost 5 bases to trimming and J lost 1 base; unmatched junction nucleotides: 6. The CDR3 spans 15 residues. The germline V gene has CDR1 LGHNT and CDR2 FRNRAP. The CDR3, as DNA: TGTGCTAGTGGTAGTGACAGGGGCTTCCAAGAGACCCAGTACTTC. It specifies CASGSDRGFQETQYF. Full variable domain (missing parts from reference TRBV12-5 and TRBJ2-5): DARVTQTPRHKVTEMGQEVTMRCQPILGHNTVFWYRQTMMQGLELLAYFRNRAPLDDSGMPKDRFSAEMPDATLATLKIQPSEPRDSAVYFCASGSDRGFQETQYFGPGTRLLVL.

J is TRBJ2-7 and V is TRBV7-2; 7 nucleotides align to TRBD1. Germline loops: CDR1 SGHTA, CDR2 FQGNSA. The CDR3 extends over 14 amino acids. V lost 3 bases and J lost 0; bases outside the gene matches: 2. The CDR3 nucleotides are TGTGCCAGCAGCTTTGACAGGGCCTCCTACGAGCAGTACTTC. It encodes CASSFDRASYEQYF.

The chain couples TRBV11-3 to TRBJ1-2, with 7 bases aligning to TRBD1. The CDR3 has 15 residues. Germline CDR1 reads SGHNT; CDR2 reads YENEEA. The V gene end was trimmed by 3 bases and the J gene end by 3 bases; junction bases not matched to a gene: 7. This CDR3 is CASSFRDSSDYGYTF. CDR3 nucleotides: TGTGCCAGCAGCTTCCGGGACAGCTCTGACTATGGCTACACCTTC.

The CDR3 DNA follows: TGCGCCAGCAGTGAGTCGGGCAGGAGCACAGATACGCAGTATTTT. Its translation is CASSESGRSTDTQYF. The rearrangement links TRBV10-1 to TRBJ2-3, with no clear D. V lost 0 bases to trimming and J lost 0 bases, with 7 bases between them. The germline V gene encodes CDR1 WNHNN and CDR2 SYGVQD (reference sequence). This CDR3 is built from 15 residues.